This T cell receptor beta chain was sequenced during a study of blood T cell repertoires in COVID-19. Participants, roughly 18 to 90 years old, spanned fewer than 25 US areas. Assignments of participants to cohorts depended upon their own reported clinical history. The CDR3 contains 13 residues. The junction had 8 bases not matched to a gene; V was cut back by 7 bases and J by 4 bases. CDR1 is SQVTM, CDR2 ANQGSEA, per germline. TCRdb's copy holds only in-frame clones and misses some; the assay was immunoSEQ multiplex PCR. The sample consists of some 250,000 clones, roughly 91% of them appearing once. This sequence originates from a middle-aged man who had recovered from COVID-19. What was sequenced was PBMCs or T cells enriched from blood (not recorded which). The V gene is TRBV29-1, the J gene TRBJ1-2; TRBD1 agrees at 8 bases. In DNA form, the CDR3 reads TGCAGCGGAAAGGACAGGGAAACCTATGGCTACACCTTC. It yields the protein CSGKDRETYGYTF.